These T cell receptor beta chains were read from a single sample in a study of T-cell reconstitution after alpha-beta-depleted transplantation in children. TCRdb reanalysed the PCR reads using MiXCR and keeps one entry per CDR3 protein. The data contain about 980,000 distinct CDR3 sequences, about 29% of them singletons. The specimen was PBMCs, mostly from graft donor cells, collected 360 days after TCRalphabeta/CD19-depleted stem cell transplant. Receptor source: a boy under two years old who had a stem cell transplant for SCID, so the T cells may come from the graft donor. Each CDR3 is given with its conserved first and last residue. D genes are given only for firm matches. Not all rows give a size; the values are once, few, many and, for expanded clones, a class.

V gene: TRBV5-4
D gene: NA
J gene: TRBJ2-5
clone size: few
CDR3 protein: CASSLGAGKFFETQYF
CDR3 DNA: TGTGCCAGCAGCTTGGGGGCCGGGAAGTTTTTCGAGACCCAGTACTTC

V gene: TRBV12-3/TRBV12-4
D gene: NA
J gene: TRBJ2-1
clone size: NA
CDR3 protein: CASSNREYNEQFF
CDR3 DNA: TGTGCCAGCAGTAACAGGGAATACAATGAGCAGTTCTTC

V gene: TRBV6-4
D gene: TRBD1
J gene: TRBJ1-4
clone size: few
CDR3 protein: CASGVQGRRLLGNEKLFF
CDR3 DNA: TGTGCCAGCGGGGTACAGGGGCGCAGGTTGTTGGGTAATGAAAAACTGTTTTTT

V gene: TRBV6-5
D gene: NA
J gene: TRBJ1-5
clone size: NA
CDR3 protein: CASSFGALGRMDQPQHF
CDR3 DNA: TGTGCCAGCAGTTTTGGGGCCCTGGGACGGATGGATCAGCCCCAGCATTTT

V gene: TRBV15
D gene: NA
J gene: TRBJ2-5
clone size: few
CDR3 protein: CATSRTRTAQETQYF
CDR3 DNA: TGTGCCACCAGCAGAACCCGGACAGCCCAAGAGACCCAGTACTTC

V gene: TRBV7-2
D gene: NA
J gene: TRBJ1-3
clone size: few
CDR3 protein: CASANDRGTSGNTIYF
CDR3 DNA: TGTGCCAGCGCTAATGACCGGGGGACATCTGGAAACACCATATATTTT

V gene: TRBV5-1
D gene: NA
J gene: TRBJ2-7
clone size: few
CDR3 protein: CASSPQRGLIYEQYF
CDR3 DNA: TGCGCCAGCAGCCCCCAAAGGGGCCTTATCTACGAGCAGTACTTC

V gene: TRBV20-1
D gene: NA
J gene: TRBJ2-5
clone size: few
CDR3 protein: CSATGTPVETQYF
CDR3 DNA: TGCAGTGCTACCGGGACTCCTGTTGAGACCCAGTACTTC

V gene: TRBV27
D gene: TRBD2
J gene: TRBJ2-1
clone size: many
CDR3 protein: CASSLSRGGGNEQFF
CDR3 DNA: TGTGCCAGCAGTTTATCGCGGGGCGGGGGCAATGAGCAGTTCTTC

V gene: TRBV5-5
D gene: TRBD2
J gene: TRBJ2-1
clone size: few
CDR3 protein: CASRRTRGATYNEQFF
CDR3 DNA: TGTGCCAGCAGGCGGACTAGGGGCGCAACCTACAATGAGCAGTTCTTC

V gene: TRBV2
D gene: NA
J gene: TRBJ2-3
clone size: NA
CDR3 protein: CASSAVNAPDTQYF
CDR3 DNA: TGTGCCAGCAGTGCCGTGAACGCCCCAGATACGCAGTATTTT

V gene: TRBV12-3/TRBV12-4
D gene: NA
J gene: TRBJ1-5
clone size: many
CDR3 protein: CASRTGYSNQPQHF
CDR3 DNA: TGTGCCAGCAGAACGGGGTATAGCAATCAGCCCCAGCATTTT

V gene: TRBV5-8
D gene: NA
J gene: TRBJ2-3
clone size: NA
CDR3 protein: CASSLTRGTRDTQYF
CDR3 DNA: TGTGCCAGCAGCTTGACCAGAGGCACGAGAGATACGCAGTATTTT

V gene: TRBV2
D gene: NA
J gene: TRBJ2-1
clone size: many
CDR3 protein: CASIAGAPSYNEQFF
CDR3 DNA: TGTGCCAGCATCGCGGGGGCACCCTCCTACAATGAGCAGTTCTTC

V gene: TRBV4-1
D gene: NA
J gene: TRBJ2-2
clone size: NA
CDR3 protein: CASGVILHTGELFF
CDR3 DNA: TGCGCCAGCGGCGTTATATTGCACACCGGGGAGCTGTTTTTT

V gene: TRBV6-1
D gene: TRBD2
J gene: TRBJ2-1
clone size: NA
CDR3 protein: CASRRVAGVISYNEQFF
CDR3 DNA: TGTGCCAGCAGAAGAGTAGCGGGGGTCATTTCCTACAATGAGCAGTTCTTC

V gene: TRBV4-1
D gene: TRBD1
J gene: TRBJ2-1
clone size: once
CDR3 protein: CASSQVGRDRGVDEQFF
CDR3 DNA: TGCGCCAGCAGCCAAGTAGGGCGGGACAGGGGTGTCGATGAGCAGTTCTTC

V gene: TRBV12-3/TRBV12-4
D gene: NA
J gene: TRBJ2-7
clone size: many
CDR3 protein: CASSLTGIYEQYF
CDR3 DNA: TGTGCCAGCAGTTTAACAGGGATCTACGAGCAGTACTTC

V gene: TRBV12-5
D gene: NA
J gene: TRBJ2-3
clone size: NA
CDR3 protein: CASGSGQTSTDTQYF
CDR3 DNA: TGTGCTAGTGGGTCAGGACAGACTAGCACAGATACGCAGTATTTT

V gene: TRBV20-1
D gene: NA
J gene: TRBJ1-5
clone size: NA
CDR3 protein: CSARQDENQPQHF
CDR3 DNA: TGCAGTGCTAGGCAGGATGAAAATCAGCCCCAGCATTTT

V gene: TRBV5-1
D gene: NA
J gene: TRBJ2-5
clone size: many
CDR3 protein: CASSWPGETQYF
CDR3 DNA: TGCGCCAGCAGCTGGCCGGGAGAGACCCAGTACTTC

V gene: TRBV24-1
D gene: NA
J gene: TRBJ2-3
clone size: many
CDR3 protein: CATSDLPFTDTQYF
CDR3 DNA: TGTGCCACCAGTGACCTCCCTTTCACAGATACGCAGTATTTT

V gene: TRBV29-1
D gene: TRBD1
J gene: TRBJ1-2
clone size: NA
CDR3 protein: CSFTGQGSGYTF
CDR3 DNA: TGCAGCTTCACTGGACAGGGCAGTGGCTACACCTTC

V gene: TRBV28
D gene: TRBD2
J gene: TRBJ2-7
clone size: few
CDR3 protein: CASSLSTSGGSYF
CDR3 DNA: TGTGCCAGCAGTTTATCGACTAGCGGGGGATCGTACTTC

V gene: TRBV6-5
D gene: NA
J gene: TRBJ1-1
clone size: few
CDR3 protein: CASSYSRQTEAFF
CDR3 DNA: TGTGCCAGCAGTTACTCCCGACAGACTGAAGCTTTCTTT

V gene: TRBV6-5
D gene: NA
J gene: TRBJ1-1
clone size: NA
CDR3 protein: CASSYLQGDTEAFF
CDR3 DNA: TGTGCCAGCAGTTACCTGCAAGGGGACACTGAAGCTTTCTTT

V gene: TRBV12-3/TRBV12-4
D gene: NA
J gene: TRBJ2-7
clone size: few
CDR3 protein: CASSFRAEQYF
CDR3 DNA: TGTGCCAGCAGCTTTAGGGCCGAGCAGTACTTC

V gene: TRBV7-8
D gene: TRBD2
J gene: TRBJ2-1
clone size: NA
CDR3 protein: CASSLAIYGGASADEQFF
CDR3 DNA: TGTGCCAGCAGCTTAGCAATCTACGGGGGGGCCTCAGCGGATGAGCAGTTCTTC

V gene: TRBV18
D gene: NA
J gene: TRBJ2-1
clone size: NA
CDR3 protein: CASSFTRTASNEQSF
CDR3 DNA: TGTGCCAGCTCCTTTACTCGGACAGCTTCCAATGAGCAGTCCTTC

V gene: TRBV27
D gene: NA
J gene: TRBJ2-5
clone size: NA
CDR3 protein: CASSFFVGQETQYF
CDR3 DNA: TGTGCCAGCAGTTTCTTCGTAGGTCAGGAGACCCAGTACTTC

V gene: TRBV5-1
D gene: NA
J gene: TRBJ2-2
clone size: NA
CDR3 protein: CASSLVYVPDTGELFF
CDR3 DNA: TGCGCCAGCAGCTTGGTGTACGTCCCCGACACCGGGGAGCTGTTTTTT

V gene: TRBV20-1
D gene: NA
J gene: TRBJ2-7
clone size: NA
CDR3 protein: CSAREYYEQYF
CDR3 DNA: TGCAGTGCTAGAGAATACTACGAGCAGTACTTC